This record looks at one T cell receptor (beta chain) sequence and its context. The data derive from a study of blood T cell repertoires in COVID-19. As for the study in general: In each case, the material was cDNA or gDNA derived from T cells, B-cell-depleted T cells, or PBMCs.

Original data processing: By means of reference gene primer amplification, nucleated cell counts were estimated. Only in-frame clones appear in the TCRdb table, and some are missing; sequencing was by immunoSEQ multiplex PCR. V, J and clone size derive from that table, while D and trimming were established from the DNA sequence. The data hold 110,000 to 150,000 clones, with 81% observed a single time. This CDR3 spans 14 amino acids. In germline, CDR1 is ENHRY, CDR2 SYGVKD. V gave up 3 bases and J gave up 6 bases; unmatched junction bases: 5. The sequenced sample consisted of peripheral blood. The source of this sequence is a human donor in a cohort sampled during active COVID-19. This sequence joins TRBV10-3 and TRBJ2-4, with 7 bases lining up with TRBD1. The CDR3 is CAISDGTVINIQYF. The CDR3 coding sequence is TGTGCCATCAGTGATGGGACAGTGATAAACATTCAGTACTTC.